This TCR beta chain was sequenced in a study of T-cell reconstitution after alpha-beta-depleted transplantation in children. Unique molecular identifiers were built into the TCRbeta library. TCRdb redid the calling of the PCR reads with MiXCR, one entry per CDR3 protein. Of some 180,000 distinct CDR3 sequences in the sample, 5.5% to 7% were seen once. General study findings and limits: T-cell numbers and diversity, one year after transplant, stemmed largely from T cells that were newly produced. Surviving recipient T cells and thymic progenitors accounted for the high day-60 TCRbeta diversity observed in some patients. Several hundred graft clones that had expanded were reportedly the source of alpha-beta T cells about two months after transplant.

Trimming cost V 0 bases and J 4 bases, with 14 bases left between them. The CDR3 spans 16 residues. The V gene's germline CDR1 is MNHEY and CDR2 SVGEGT. In the case of this clonotype: Its specificity is not known.

Sequences were derived from PBMCs, sampled before TCRalphabeta/CD19-depleted stem cell transplant. The chain combines TRBV6-2 or TRBV6-3 with TRBJ2-3; the D gene is possibly TRBD2 (6 bases). The TCR comes from a boy aged 2-9 years with acute lymphoblastic leukemia, due to receive a stem cell transplant. The CDR3 region has the DNA TGTGCCAGCAGTTACTCAAGGACTACGGAGCCAGATACGCAGTATTTT. Translated, it gives CASSYSRTTEPDTQYF.